Here is one TCR beta chain with its context. TCRdb's table, derived via immunoSEQ multiplex PCR, lists solely in-frame clones and lacks some. This sample has about 15,000 clones; approximately 76% occur once, and the top ten carry approximately 14%. V lost 3 bases and J lost 7, with 18 bases in between. Germline lookup yields CDR1 GTSNPN and CDR2 SVGIG (reference sequence). The CDR3 has 14 amino acids. The data stem from a study of T cells after somatic rescue of genetic block. The sequencing input was peripheral blood mononuclear cells (PBMCs). J is TRBJ2-5 and V is TRBV30; D not resolved. This receptor was identified in a boy between 10 and 17 years old. Written as DNA, the CDR3 is TGTGCCTGGAGGACGTCAGAGGTTCTGGGGACCCAGTACTTC. This codes for CAWRTSEVLGTQYF.